This T cell receptor (beta chain) was sequenced in a study of shared clonotypes between healthy human individuals. About 30,000 T cell genomes (roughly 190 ng DNA) went into each sorted-subset replicate. Clones were read by immunoSEQ multiplex PCR, and TCRdb kept only the in-frame ones, dropping some. The sample records approximately 2.5 million clones, 80% to 95% being singletons. A word on this clone: Its antigen is undetermined.

General study points: Unshared clonotypes carried lower generation probabilities than those common to all four donors. Only blood was sampled; tissue repertoires likely differ.

CDR1 and CDR2 from the germline V gene are LGHNA and YSLEER. CDR3 size: 14 residues. V shed 4 bases, J shed 4 bases, and the junction held 6 bases outside the gene matches. The sequencing input was naive CD4+ T cells from PBMCs. As to subset: CD45RA+ positively selected. The TCR sequence derives from a man younger than 30 in good health. Some clones in this sample may be carry-over from other donors' samples. The V gene is TRBV4-3, the J gene TRBJ2-5; TRBD1 matches at 7 bases. CDR3 in amino acids: CASSPDRQGETQYF. In DNA form, the CDR3 reads TGCGCCAGCAGCCCCGACAGACAGGGAGAGACCCAGTACTTC.